The 3 T cell receptor beta chains reported below all come from one sample, sequenced in a study of T cell repertoires in cytomegalovirus infection. Their recognized antigens are unknown. In TCRdb, the reads were re-called with MiXCR into one record per CDR3 protein. The repertoire holds 680,000 or so distinct CDR3 sequences, with 30% to 40% as singletons. Sequencing was performed on cultured PBMCs, taken from culture after CMV antigen stimulation. The source of these receptors is a human donor in good health (CMV status not recorded). Some clones in this sample may be carry-over from other donors' samples.

The chain recombines TRBV4-3 with TRBJ2-1; the D call may be TRBD1 or TRBD2 (5 bases each). This CDR3 spans 17 amino acids. Germline V lookup: CDR1 LGHNA, CDR2 YSLEER. Trimming removed 1 base at V and 7 bases at J, with 20 bases between. CDR3 bases: TGCGCCAGCAGCCAAGCCCCGGGGCTAGTTGGAAGGAATGAGCAGTTCTTC. It yields the protein CASSQAPGLVGRNEQFF.

The chain is built from TRBV11-2 and TRBJ2-1; 12 bases agree with TRBD2. CDR3 length equals 16 residues. The junction had 12 bases not matched to a gene; V was cut back by 5 bases and J by 10 bases. Germline V lookup: CDR1 SGHAT, CDR2 FQNNGV. This chain's CDR3 is CASSNLLAGGLLEQFF. The DNA for the CDR3 is TGTGCCAGCAGCAACCTCCTAGCGGGGGGGCTATTGGAGCAGTTCTTC.

V gene TRBV10-3 combines with J gene TRBJ1-5; D possibly corresponds to TRBD1 (6 bases). CDR3 length: 14 residues. The V end was cut by 4 bases, the J end by 3 bases, with 10 bases between. Germline lookup yields CDR1 ENHRY and CDR2 SYGVKD. CDR3 sequence (DNA): TGTGCCATCAGTGGGCAGGGGAACAATCAGCCCCAGCATTTT. Its translation: CAISGQGNNQPQHF.